What follows is one TCR beta chain and its context. Its antigen is not known. TCRdb itself ran the reads through MiXCR, one entry per CDR3 protein. The profile shows some 800,000 distinct CDR3 sequences, 25% to 35% of them singletons. Germline CDR1 is SNHLY and CDR2 is FYNNEI. V was clipped by 10 bases and J by 6 bases, with 15 bases between them. The CDR3 is 12 amino acids. The source of the sample is a study of T cell repertoires in cytomegalovirus infection. Study-wide background: HLA-B-restricted CMV epitopes that are well studied were used alongside recently identified HLA-C-restricted ones. Public signatures in TCR beta pointed to CMV infection and matching HLA type.

General observations from the study: Adding up the frequency of public TCR beta families identified people who carried CMV plus the relevant HLA. HLA-C-restricted, CMV-specific TCR beta clonotypes were dominant ex vivo.

V usage is TRBV2 and J usage is TRBJ1-1; unclear D gene. This clonotype was obtained from a human donor in good health (CMV status not recorded). Some clones in this sample may be carry-over from other donors' samples. The material sequenced was cultured CD8+ T cells from PBMCs, taken from culture after CMV antigen stimulation. CDR3 sequence reads: CATPSWEAEAFF. As DNA, the CDR3 is TGTGCCACCCCCAGTTGGGAGGCTGAAGCTTTCTTT.